This T cell receptor beta chain comes out of a study of T cell repertoires in cytomegalovirus infection. Study-level results: In two of eight donors, the top clonotype was HLA-C-restricted CMV-specific. Based on cumulative public TCR beta family frequency, carriers of CMV plus the relevant HLA were identified.

The table lists this clonotype with many counts. What it binds is not known. TCRdb redid the calling of the reads with MiXCR, one entry per CDR3 protein. This table holds some 480,000 distinct CDR3 sequences, 30% to 40% found once. This material consisted of cultured PBMCs, taken from culture after CMV antigen stimulation. This TCR came from a human donor in good health (CMV status not recorded). Some clones in this sample may be carry-over from other donors' samples.

In nucleotides, the CDR3 is TGTGCCAGCAGCTATGGGGGACTAGCCTCGTACGAGCAGTACTTC. Residues: CASSYGGLASYEQYF. This sequence joins TRBV7-2 and TRBJ2-7, with 9 bases lining up with TRBD2. The CDR3 sequence is 15 residues long. V lost 4 bases to trimming and J lost 4 bases; unmatched junction nucleotides: 8. The germline V gene encodes CDR1 SGHTA and CDR2 FQGNSA.